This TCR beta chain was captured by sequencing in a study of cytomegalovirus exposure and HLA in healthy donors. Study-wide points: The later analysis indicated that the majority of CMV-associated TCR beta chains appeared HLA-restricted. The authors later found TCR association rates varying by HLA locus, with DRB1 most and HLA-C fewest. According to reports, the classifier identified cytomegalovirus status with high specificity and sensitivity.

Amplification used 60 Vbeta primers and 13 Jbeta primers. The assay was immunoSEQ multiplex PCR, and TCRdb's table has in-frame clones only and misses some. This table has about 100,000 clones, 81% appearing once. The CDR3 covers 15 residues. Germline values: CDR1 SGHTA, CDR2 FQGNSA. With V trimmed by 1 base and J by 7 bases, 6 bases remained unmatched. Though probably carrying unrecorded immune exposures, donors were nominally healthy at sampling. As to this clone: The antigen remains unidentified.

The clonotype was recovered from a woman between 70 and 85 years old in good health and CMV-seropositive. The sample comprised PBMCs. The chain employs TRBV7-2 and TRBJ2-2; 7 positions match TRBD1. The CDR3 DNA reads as TGTGCCAGCAGCTTAGTGACAGGGAGTGGCGGGGAGCTGTTTTTT. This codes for CASSLVTGSGGELFF.